Below, 4 T cell receptor beta chains from the same sample are listed, as sequenced in a study of T cells in Graves' hyperthyroidism and ophthalmopathy (dated by TCRdb to about 2019). Library preparation was by multiplex PCR. Sequenced using an Illumina HiSeq 2000. Amplification of TCR beta CDR3 regions was carried out from RNA transcripts. For the first round of RT-PCR on the TCR CDR3, the HTBI primer set was used together with the Qiagen OneStep RT-PCR kit. The raw public reads went through TCRdb reprocessing: fastp at Q25, MiXCR clone calling, in-frame beta chains kept. Entries that share a CDR3 protein sequence are merged under the most common genes and DNA. For this sample the table gives about 270,000 distinct CDR3 sequences, of which approximately 20% were detected only once. Of the sample, over 55% is held by the ten largest clones. Sequencing was performed on blood. Receptor source: a man aged 30 to 39 with Graves' ophthalmopathy.

This chain joins TRBV27 and TRBJ2-7; D is uncertain. The CDR3 totals 14 residues. Deletions cut 3 bases from V and 6 bases from J, with 15 bases between. Germline CDR1 is MNHEY and CDR2 is SMNVEV (reference sequence). Here the CDR3 reads CASSFTHLMSEQYF. The CDR3 DNA is TGTGCCAGCAGTTTCACGCATTTAATGAGCGAGCAGTACTTC.

This clonotype has at least ten counts. The chain uses TRBV3-1 and TRBJ1-1; D is undetermined. Trimming pared 1 base from V and 8 bases from J, leaving 8 bases between. The germline CDR1 and CDR2 sequences are LGHDT and YNNKEL (reference sequence). The CDR3 covers 12 residues. CDR3: CASSQVSGEAFF. CDR3 coding DNA: TGTGCCAGCAGCCAAGTCTCCGGGGAAGCTTTCTTT. Filled out from reference TRBV3-1 and TRBJ1-1, the complete variable domain reads DTAVSQTPKYLVTQMGNDKSIKCEQNLGHDTMYWYKQDSKKFLKIMFSYNNKELIINETVPNRFSPKSPDKAHLNLHINSLELGDSAVYFCASSQVSGEAFFGQGTRLTVV.

This clonotype was seen at least ten times. Written as DNA, the CDR3 is TGTGCCAGCAGCTTAAATTCTGGTAGCGCCCAAGAGACCCAGTACTTC. Its protein is CASSLNSGSAQETQYF. The rearrangement links TRBV7-2 to TRBJ2-5; TRBD2 might be the D (5 bases). V was clipped by 2 bases and J by 1 base, with 14 bases between them. The CDR3 contains 16 residues. The germline CDR1 and CDR2 sequences are SGHTA and FQGNSA.

The chain joins TRBV9 to TRBJ1-3; no reliable D call. The CDR3 contains 14 residues. Germline assignment: CDR1 SGDLS and CDR2 YYNGEE. V was trimmed by 0 bases and J by 0 bases, leaving 4 bases between them. CDR3 amino acids: CASSVEYSGNTIYF. The DNA of the CDR3 is TGTGCCAGCAGCGTAGAATACTCTGGAAACACCATATATTTT.